The T cell receptor beta chain under discussion was sequenced for a study of shared clonotypes between healthy human individuals. Regarding the study as a whole: Non-shared clonotypes displayed generation probabilities falling below those of clonotypes present in all four donors.

This clone was counted between two and nine times. Its specificity is not known. The V gene end was trimmed by 4 bases and the J gene end by 5 bases; junction bases not matched to a gene: 11. CDR3 size: 15 residues. The germline gives CDR1 SGHRS, CDR2 YFSETQ. Naivety among CD8 cells was defined by CD45RO negativity and positive CCR7 selection, thereby excluding terminally differentiated effector memory CD45RA+ cells. Recent acute infections and vaccinations were absent in the healthy HIV-negative adult donors. Assay: immunoSEQ multiplex PCR; the TCRdb copy retains only in-frame clones and omits some. Of about 1.9 million clones in the sample, 85% to 95% were seen once.

The clonotype comes from a man aged 18 to 29 in good health. Some clones in this sample may be carry-over from other donors' samples. The source material was naive CD8+ T cells from PBMCs. V and J are TRBV5-1 and TRBJ1-1; 7 bases map to TRBD1. The CDR3 here is CASSNRQGERTEAFF. CDR3 in DNA: TGCGCCAGCAGCAACAGACAGGGCGAACGGACTGAAGCTTTCTTT.